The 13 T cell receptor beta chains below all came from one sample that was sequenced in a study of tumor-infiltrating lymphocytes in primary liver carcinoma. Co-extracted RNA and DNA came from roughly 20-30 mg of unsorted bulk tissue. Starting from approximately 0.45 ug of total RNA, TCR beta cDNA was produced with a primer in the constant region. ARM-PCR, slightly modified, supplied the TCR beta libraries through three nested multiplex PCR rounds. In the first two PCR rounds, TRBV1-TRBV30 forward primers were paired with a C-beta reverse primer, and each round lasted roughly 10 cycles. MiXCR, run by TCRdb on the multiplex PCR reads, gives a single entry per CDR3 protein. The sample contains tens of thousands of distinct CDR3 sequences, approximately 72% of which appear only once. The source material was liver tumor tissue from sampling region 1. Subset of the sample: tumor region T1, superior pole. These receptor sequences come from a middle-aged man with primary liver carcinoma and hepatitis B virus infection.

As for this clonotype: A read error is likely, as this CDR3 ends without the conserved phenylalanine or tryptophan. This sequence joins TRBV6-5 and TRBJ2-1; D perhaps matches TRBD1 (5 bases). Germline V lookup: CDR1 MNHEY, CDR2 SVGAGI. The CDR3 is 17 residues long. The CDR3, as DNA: TGTGCCAGCAGTCCCCTTACCCCAGGACAAGGCTACGATGAGCAGTTCTTA. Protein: CASSPLTPGQGYDEQFL.

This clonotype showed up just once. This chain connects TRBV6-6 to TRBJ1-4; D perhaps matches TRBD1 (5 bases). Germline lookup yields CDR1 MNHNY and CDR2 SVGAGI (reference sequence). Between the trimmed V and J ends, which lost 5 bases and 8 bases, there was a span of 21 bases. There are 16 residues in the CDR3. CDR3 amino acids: CASSTGGRPGVEKLFF. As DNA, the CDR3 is TGTGCCAGCAGTACCGGGGGACGCCCGGGAGTAGAAAAACTGTTTTTT.

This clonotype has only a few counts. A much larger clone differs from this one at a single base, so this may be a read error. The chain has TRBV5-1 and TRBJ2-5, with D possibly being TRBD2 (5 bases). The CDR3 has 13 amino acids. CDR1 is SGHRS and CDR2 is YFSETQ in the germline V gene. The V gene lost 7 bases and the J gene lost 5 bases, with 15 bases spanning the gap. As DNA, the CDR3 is TGCGCCAGCGGCGCCGGGGAGCTGGAGACCCAGTACTTC. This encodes CASGAGELETQYF.

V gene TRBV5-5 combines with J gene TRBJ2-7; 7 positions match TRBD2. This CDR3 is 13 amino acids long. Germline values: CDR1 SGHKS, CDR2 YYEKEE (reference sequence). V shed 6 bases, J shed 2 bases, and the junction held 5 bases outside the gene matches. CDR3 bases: TGTGCCAGCAACCCGGGAGGTCCCTACGAGCAGTACTTC. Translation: CASNPGGPYEQYF.

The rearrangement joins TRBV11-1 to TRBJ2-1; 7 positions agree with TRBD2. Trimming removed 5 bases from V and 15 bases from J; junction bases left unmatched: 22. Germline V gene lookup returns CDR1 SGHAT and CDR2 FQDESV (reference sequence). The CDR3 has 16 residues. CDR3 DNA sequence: TGTGCCAGCAGCCGCCCACCGGGAGGTGGGTACAATGAGGGGTTCTTC. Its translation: CASSRPPGGGYNEGFF. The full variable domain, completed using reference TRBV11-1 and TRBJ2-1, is EAEVAQSPRYKITEKSQAVAFWCDPISGHATLYWYRQILGQGPELLVQFQDESVVDDSQLPKDRFSAERLKGVDSTLKIQPAELGDSAMYLCASSRPPGGGYNEGFFGPGTRLTVL.

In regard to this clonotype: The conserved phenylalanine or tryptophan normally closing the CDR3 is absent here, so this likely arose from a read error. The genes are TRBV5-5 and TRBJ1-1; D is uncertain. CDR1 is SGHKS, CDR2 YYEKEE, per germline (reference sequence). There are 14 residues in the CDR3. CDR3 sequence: CASSLVPENTEAFL. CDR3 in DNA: TGTGCCAGCAGCTTGGTCCCAGAGAACACTGAGGCTTTCCTT.

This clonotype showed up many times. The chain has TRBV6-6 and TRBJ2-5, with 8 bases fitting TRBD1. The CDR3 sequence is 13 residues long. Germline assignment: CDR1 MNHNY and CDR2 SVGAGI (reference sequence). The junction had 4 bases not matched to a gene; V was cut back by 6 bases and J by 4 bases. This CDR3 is CASRQGAGETQYF. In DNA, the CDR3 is TGTGCCAGCAGGCAGGGGGCGGGAGAGACCCAGTACTTC.

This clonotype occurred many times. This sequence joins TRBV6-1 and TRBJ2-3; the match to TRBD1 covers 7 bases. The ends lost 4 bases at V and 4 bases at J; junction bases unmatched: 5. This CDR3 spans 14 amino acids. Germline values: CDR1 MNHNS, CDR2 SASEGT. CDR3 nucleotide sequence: TGTGCCAGCAGTGCGACAGGGTCCGCAGATACGCAGTATTTT. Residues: CASSATGSADTQYF.

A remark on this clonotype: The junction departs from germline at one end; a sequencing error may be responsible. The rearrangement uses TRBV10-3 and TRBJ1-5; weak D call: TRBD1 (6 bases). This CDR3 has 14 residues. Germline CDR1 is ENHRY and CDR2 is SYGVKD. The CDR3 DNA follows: TGTACCATCAGTGAGTTGGGGGACAATCAGTCCCAGCATTTT. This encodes CTISELGDNQSQHF.

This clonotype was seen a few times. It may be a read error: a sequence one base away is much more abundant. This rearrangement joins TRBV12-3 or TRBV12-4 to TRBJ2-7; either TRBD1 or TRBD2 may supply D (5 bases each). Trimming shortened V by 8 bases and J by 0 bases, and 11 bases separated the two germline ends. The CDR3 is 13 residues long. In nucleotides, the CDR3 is TGTGCCAGCCGGGGACGGAGCTCCTACGAGCAGTACTTC. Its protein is CASRGRSSYEQYF.

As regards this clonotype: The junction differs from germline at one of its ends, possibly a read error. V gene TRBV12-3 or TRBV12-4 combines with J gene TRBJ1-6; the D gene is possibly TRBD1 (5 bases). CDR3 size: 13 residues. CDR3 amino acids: CADSSLGDSPIHF. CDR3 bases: TGTGCCGACAGTTCCCTAGGGGATTCACCCATCCACTTT.

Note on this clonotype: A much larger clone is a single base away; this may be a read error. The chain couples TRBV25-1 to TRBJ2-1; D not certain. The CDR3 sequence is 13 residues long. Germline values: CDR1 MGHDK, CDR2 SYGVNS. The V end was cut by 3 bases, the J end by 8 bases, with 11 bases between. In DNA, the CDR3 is TGTGCCAGCAGTGAGGGAAATATGGATGAGCAGTTCTTC. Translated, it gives CASSEGNMDEQFF.

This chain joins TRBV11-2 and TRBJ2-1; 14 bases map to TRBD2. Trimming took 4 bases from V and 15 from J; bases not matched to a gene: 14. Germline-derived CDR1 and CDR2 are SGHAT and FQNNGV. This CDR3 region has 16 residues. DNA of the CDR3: TGTGCCAGCAGCTACTCTTTGACTAGCGGGAGGGATGGCGGGTTCTTC. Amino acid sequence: CASSYSLTSGRDGGFF. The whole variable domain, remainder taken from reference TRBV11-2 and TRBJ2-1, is EAGVAQSPRYKIIEKRQSVAFWCNPISGHATLYWYQQILGQGPKLLIQFQNNGVVDDSQLPKDRFSAERLKGVDSTLKIQPAKLEDSAVYLCASSYSLTSGRDGGFFGPGTRLTVL.